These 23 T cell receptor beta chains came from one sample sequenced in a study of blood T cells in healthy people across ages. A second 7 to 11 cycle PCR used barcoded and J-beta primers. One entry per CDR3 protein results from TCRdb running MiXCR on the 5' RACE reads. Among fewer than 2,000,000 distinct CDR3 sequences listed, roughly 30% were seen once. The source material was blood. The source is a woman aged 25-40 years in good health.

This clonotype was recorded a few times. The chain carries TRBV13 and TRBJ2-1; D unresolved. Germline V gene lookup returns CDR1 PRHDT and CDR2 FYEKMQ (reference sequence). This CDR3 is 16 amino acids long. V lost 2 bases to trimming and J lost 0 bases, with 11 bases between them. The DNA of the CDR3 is TGTGCCAGCAGCTTATGGGTTTCGAGCTCCTACAATGAGCAGTTCTTC. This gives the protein CASSLWVSSSYNEQFF.

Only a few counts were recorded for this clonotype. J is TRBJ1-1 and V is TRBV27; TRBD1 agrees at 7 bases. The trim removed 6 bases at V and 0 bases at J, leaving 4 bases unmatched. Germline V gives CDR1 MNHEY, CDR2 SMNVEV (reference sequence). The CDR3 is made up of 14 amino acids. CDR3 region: CASRFQGVNTEAFF. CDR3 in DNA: TGTGCCAGCAGGTTTCAGGGGGTGAACACTGAAGCTTTCTTT.

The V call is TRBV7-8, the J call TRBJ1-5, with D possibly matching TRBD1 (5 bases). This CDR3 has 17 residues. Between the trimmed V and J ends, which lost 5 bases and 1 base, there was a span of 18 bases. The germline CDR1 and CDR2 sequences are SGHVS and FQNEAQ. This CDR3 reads CASSRGRRGVSNQPQHF. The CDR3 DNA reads TGTGCCAGCAGCCGGGGACGGCGGGGGGTGAGCAATCAGCCCCAGCATTTT.

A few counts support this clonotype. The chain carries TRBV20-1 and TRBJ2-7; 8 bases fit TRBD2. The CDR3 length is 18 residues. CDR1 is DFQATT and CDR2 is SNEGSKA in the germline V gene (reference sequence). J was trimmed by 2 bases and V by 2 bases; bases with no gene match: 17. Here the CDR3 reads CSARTLSQAGGGAYEQYF. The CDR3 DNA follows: TGCAGTGCTAGAACCCTCTCCCAGGCGGGAGGAGGGGCCTACGAGCAGTACTTC.

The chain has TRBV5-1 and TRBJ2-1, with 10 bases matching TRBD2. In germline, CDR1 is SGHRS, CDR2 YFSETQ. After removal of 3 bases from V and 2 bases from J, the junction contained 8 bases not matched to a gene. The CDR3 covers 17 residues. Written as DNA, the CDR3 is TGCGCCAGCAGCTCTCGAAGCGGGAGGGCCCCCTACAATGAGCAGTTCTTC. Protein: CASSSRSGRAPYNEQFF.

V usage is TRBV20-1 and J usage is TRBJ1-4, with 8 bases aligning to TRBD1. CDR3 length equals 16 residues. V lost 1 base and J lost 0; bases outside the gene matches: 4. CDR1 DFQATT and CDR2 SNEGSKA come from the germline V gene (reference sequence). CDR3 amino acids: CSARVQTGATNEKLFF. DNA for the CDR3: TGCAGTGCTAGAGTCCAGACAGGGGCAACTAATGAAAAACTGTTTTTT.

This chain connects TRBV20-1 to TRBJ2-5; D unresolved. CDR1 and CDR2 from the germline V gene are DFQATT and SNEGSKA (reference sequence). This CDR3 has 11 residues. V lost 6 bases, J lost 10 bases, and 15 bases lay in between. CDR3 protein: CSAGNERIQYF. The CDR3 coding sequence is TGCAGTGCAGGGAACGAGCGCATCCAGTACTTC.

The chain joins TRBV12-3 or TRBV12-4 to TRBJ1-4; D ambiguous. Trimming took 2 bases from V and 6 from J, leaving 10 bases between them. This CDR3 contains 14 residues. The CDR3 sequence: CASSLKGLDEKLFF. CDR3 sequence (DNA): TGTGCCAGCAGTTTAAAGGGTCTGGATGAAAAACTGTTTTTT.

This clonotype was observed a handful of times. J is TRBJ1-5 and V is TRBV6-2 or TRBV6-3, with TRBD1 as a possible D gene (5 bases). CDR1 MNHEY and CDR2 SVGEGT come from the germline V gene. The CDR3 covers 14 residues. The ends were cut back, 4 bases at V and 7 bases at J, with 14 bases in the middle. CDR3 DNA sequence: TGTGCCAGCAGTTTTGGGGCCTCCTGGCAGCCCCAGCATTTT. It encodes CASSFGASWQPQHF.

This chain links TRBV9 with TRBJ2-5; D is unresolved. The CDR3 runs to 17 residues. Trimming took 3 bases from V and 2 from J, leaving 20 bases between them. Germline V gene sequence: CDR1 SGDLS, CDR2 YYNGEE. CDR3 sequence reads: CASSANPSMAQQETQYF. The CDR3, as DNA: TGTGCCAGCAGCGCGAACCCTTCTATGGCCCAACAAGAGACCCAGTACTTC.

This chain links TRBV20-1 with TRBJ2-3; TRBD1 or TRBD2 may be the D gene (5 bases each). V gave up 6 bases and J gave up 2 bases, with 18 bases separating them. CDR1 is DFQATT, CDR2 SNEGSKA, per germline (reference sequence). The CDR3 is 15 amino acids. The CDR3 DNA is TGCAGTGCGTTACTGGCAGGGCGGGTCACAGATACGCAGTATTTT. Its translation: CSALLAGRVTDTQYF.

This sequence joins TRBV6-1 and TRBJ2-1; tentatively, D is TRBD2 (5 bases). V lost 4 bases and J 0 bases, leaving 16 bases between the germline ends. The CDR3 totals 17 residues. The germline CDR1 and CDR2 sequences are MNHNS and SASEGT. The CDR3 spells CASSALRGLSSYNEQFF. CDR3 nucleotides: TGTGCCAGCAGTGCTCTGAGAGGGTTGAGCTCCTACAATGAGCAGTTCTTC.

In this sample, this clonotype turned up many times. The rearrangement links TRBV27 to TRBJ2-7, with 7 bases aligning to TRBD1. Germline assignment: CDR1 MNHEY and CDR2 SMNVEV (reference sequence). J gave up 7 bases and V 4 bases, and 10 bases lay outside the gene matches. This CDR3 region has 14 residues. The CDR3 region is CASSSHRGVREQYF. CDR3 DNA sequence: TGTGCCAGCAGTTCCCACAGGGGCGTGAGAGAGCAGTACTTC.

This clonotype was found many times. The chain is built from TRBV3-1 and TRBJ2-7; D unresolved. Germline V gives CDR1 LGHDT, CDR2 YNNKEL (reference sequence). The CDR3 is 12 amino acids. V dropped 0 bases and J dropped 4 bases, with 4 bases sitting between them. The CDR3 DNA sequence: TGTGCCAGCAGCCAAGAACCTTACGAGCAGTACTTC. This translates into CASSQEPYEQYF.

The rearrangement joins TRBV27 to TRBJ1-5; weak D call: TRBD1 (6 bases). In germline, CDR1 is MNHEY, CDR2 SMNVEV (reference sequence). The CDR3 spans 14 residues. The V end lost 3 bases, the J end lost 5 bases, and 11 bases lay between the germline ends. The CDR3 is CASSLQGIDQPQHF. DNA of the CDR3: TGTGCCAGCAGTTTGCAGGGGATTGATCAGCCCCAGCATTTT.

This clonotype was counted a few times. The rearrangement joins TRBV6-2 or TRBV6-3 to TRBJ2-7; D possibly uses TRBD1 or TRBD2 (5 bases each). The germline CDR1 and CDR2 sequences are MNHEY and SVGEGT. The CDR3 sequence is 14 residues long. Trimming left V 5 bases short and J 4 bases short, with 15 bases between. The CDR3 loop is CASSTGQGWYEQYF. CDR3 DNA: TGTGCCAGCAGTACGGGGCAGGGTTGGTACGAGCAGTACTTC.

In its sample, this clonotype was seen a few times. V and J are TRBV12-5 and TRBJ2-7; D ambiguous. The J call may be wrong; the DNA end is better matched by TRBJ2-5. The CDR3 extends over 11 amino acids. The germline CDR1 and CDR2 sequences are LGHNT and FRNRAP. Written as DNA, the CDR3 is TGTGCTAGTGGTTTGGAAGAGACCCAGTACTTC. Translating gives CASGLEETQYF.

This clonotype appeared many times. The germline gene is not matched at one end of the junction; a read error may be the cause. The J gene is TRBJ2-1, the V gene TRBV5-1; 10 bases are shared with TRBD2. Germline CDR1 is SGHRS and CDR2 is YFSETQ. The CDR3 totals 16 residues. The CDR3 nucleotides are TGTGCCAGCAGCTCATCTAGCGGGAGCTCCTACAATGAGCAGTTCTTC. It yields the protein CASSSSSGSSYNEQFF.

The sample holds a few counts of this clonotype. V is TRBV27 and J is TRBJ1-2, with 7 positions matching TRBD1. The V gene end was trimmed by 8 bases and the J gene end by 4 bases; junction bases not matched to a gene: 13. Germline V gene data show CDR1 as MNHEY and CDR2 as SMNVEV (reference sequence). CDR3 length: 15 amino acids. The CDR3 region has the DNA TGTGCCAGCGCCGGGACAGCAAAGGGTAGCTATGGCTACACCTTC. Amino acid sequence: CASAGTAKGSYGYTF.

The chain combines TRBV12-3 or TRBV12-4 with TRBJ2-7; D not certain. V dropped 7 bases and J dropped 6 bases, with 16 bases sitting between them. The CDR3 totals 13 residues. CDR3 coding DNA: TGTGCCAGCAATTCAGGCGACCGCTGCGAGCAGTACTTC. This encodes CASNSGDRCEQYF.

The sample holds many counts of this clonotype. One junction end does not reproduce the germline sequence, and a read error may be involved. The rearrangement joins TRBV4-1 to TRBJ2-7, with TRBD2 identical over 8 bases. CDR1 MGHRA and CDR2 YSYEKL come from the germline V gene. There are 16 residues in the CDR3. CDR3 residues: CASRQYERGSTYEQYF. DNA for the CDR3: TGCGCCAGCCGCCAGTATGAGCGGGGGAGCACCTACGAGCAGTACTTC.

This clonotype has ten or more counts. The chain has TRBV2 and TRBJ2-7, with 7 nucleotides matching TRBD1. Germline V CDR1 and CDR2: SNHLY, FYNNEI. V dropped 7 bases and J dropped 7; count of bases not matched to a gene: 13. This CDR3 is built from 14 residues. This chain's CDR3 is CASNPTGPYGEQYF. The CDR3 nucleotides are TGTGCCAGCAATCCGACAGGGCCCTACGGGGAGCAGTACTTC. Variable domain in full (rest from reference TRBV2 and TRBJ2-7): EPEVTQTPSHQVTQMGQEVILRCVPISNHLYFYWYRQILGQKVEFLVSFYNNEISEKSEIFDDQFSVERPDGSNFTLKIRSTKLEDSAMYFCASNPTGPYGEQYFGPGTRLTVT.

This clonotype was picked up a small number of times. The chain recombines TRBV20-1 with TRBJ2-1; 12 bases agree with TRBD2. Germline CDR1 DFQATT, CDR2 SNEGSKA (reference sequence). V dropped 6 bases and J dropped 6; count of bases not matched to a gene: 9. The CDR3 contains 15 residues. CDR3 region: CSAARLAGVGNEQFF. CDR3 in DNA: TGCAGTGCCGCAAGACTAGCGGGAGTAGGCAATGAGCAGTTCTTC.